These T cell receptor beta chains were read from a single sample in a study of blood T cells in healthy people across ages. MiXCR, run by TCRdb on the 5' RACE reads, gives a single entry per CDR3 protein. Altogether approximately 830,000 distinct CDR3 sequences are present, 62% being singletons, with the ten largest covering about a quarter. Input material: blood. These receptors all stem from a man aged 25-40 years in good health. CDR3s include the opening cysteine and the closing phenylalanine or tryptophan. The D gene is left open where the match is weak. Clone size appears in some rows only: once, few, many, or a class for an expanded clone.

v_call: TRBV29-1; j_call: TRBJ1-4; d_call: TRBD1; clone_size: NA; cdr3_length: 14; cdr3_nt: TGCAGCGCTGACTCGACAGGGTTCGGTGAAAAACTGTTTTTT; cdr3_aa: CSADSTGFGEKLFF
v_call: TRBV6-6; j_call: TRBJ2-7; d_call: NA; clone_size: NA; cdr3_length: 14; cdr3_nt: TGTGCCAGCAGACCCCCCCTGCAGGGCCACGAGCAGTACTTC; cdr3_aa: CASRPPLQGHEQYF
v_call: TRBV29-1; j_call: TRBJ1-2; d_call: NA; clone_size: NA; cdr3_length: 13; cdr3_nt: TGCAGCGTTGAAGACGGACAGAAGGGTGGCTACACCTTC; cdr3_aa: CSVEDGQKGGYTF
v_call: TRBV15; j_call: TRBJ2-1; d_call: TRBD2; clone_size: few; cdr3_length: 18; cdr3_nt: TGTGCCACCAGCCCCCGGGCGCTAGCGGGGGGTCCATACAATGAGCAGTTCTTC; cdr3_aa: CATSPRALAGGPYNEQFF
v_call: TRBV20-1; j_call: TRBJ2-1; d_call: TRBD2; clone_size: NA; cdr3_length: 15; cdr3_nt: TGCAGTGCTAGAGATTCGCTAGCGGGAGGAATTGAGCAGTTCTTC; cdr3_aa: CSARDSLAGGIEQFF
v_call: TRBV9; j_call: TRBJ2-2; d_call: NA; clone_size: NA; cdr3_length: 14; cdr3_nt: TGTGCCAGCAGCGCAACGGACCGGGGCGGGGAGCTGTTTTTT; cdr3_aa: CASSATDRGGELFF
v_call: TRBV12-3/TRBV12-4; j_call: TRBJ2-1; d_call: NA; clone_size: NA; cdr3_length: 12; cdr3_nt: TGTGCCAGCAGCTACCACTACAATGAGCAGTTCTTC; cdr3_aa: CASSYHYNEQFF
v_call: TRBV24-1; j_call: TRBJ2-1; d_call: TRBD2; clone_size: NA; cdr3_length: 17; cdr3_nt: TGTGCCACCAGTGATACAGGGACTAGCGGTGTCTACAATGAGCAGTTCTTC; cdr3_aa: CATSDTGTSGVYNEQFF
v_call: TRBV4-3; j_call: TRBJ1-2; d_call: NA; clone_size: NA; cdr3_length: 16; cdr3_nt: TGCGCCAGCAGCCAAGATTCGCGGGGCGCGGGGTATGGCTACACCTTC; cdr3_aa: CASSQDSRGAGYGYTF
v_call: TRBV12-3/TRBV12-4; j_call: TRBJ1-1; d_call: TRBD1; clone_size: NA; cdr3_length: 12; cdr3_nt: TGTGCCAGTTCGGACAGGGTTGGGGAAGCTTTCTTT; cdr3_aa: CASSDRVGEAFF
v_call: TRBV27; j_call: TRBJ1-6; d_call: NA; clone_size: NA; cdr3_length: 15; cdr3_nt: TGTGCCAACAGCCTGAGGCGGGGGGCTAATTCACTCCTCCACTTT; cdr3_aa: CANSLRRGANSLLHF
v_call: TRBV10-3; j_call: TRBJ2-5; d_call: TRBD2; clone_size: many; cdr3_length: 16; cdr3_nt: TGTGCCATCAGTGATGGGACTAGCGGGGGTTTGGAGACCCAGTACTTC; cdr3_aa: CAISDGTSGGLETQYF
v_call: TRBV20-1; j_call: TRBJ1-4; d_call: TRBD1; clone_size: NA; cdr3_length: 16; cdr3_nt: TGCAGTGCTAGAGCGGACAGGAGTGCAACTAATGAAAAACTGTTTTTT; cdr3_aa: CSARADRSATNEKLFF
v_call: TRBV6-2/TRBV6-3; j_call: TRBJ1-1; d_call: NA; clone_size: NA; cdr3_length: 13; cdr3_nt: TGTGCCAGCAGTTTCTCAGTGAACACTGAAGCTTTCTTT; cdr3_aa: CASSFSVNTEAFF
v_call: TRBV7-8; j_call: TRBJ1-2; d_call: NA; clone_size: NA; cdr3_length: 14; cdr3_nt: TGTGCCAGCAGCTTAGCAATATCAAGCGGTGGCTACACCTTC; cdr3_aa: CASSLAISSGGYTF
v_call: TRBV29-1; j_call: TRBJ2-5; d_call: NA; clone_size: NA; cdr3_length: 13; cdr3_nt: TGCAGCGTGGAAGGAGAGGGGGGAGAGACCCAGTACTTC; cdr3_aa: CSVEGEGGETQYF
v_call: TRBV9; j_call: TRBJ2-1; d_call: NA; clone_size: NA; cdr3_length: 21; cdr3_nt: TGTGCCAGCAGCTTATGGGGACAGGGGCTAGGTAGCGGGGGCTTCCCCAATGAGCAGTTCTTC; cdr3_aa: CASSLWGQGLGSGGFPNEQFF
v_call: TRBV25-1; j_call: TRBJ2-7; d_call: NA; clone_size: NA; cdr3_length: 15; cdr3_nt: TGTGCCAGCAGTGACACCAAGACTGGTACCTACGAGCAGTACTTC; cdr3_aa: CASSDTKTGTYEQYF
v_call: TRBV5-1; j_call: TRBJ2-5; d_call: TRBD2; clone_size: NA; cdr3_length: 14; cdr3_nt: TGCGCCAGCACCGACGGTCGGGGGGAAGAGACCCAGTACTTC; cdr3_aa: CASTDGRGEETQYF
v_call: TRBV20-1; j_call: TRBJ2-1; d_call: TRBD2; clone_size: NA; cdr3_length: 16; cdr3_nt: TGCAGTGCTAGAGATCTCCTAGCGGGGAACTACAATGAGCAGTTCTTC; cdr3_aa: CSARDLLAGNYNEQFF
v_call: TRBV5-1; j_call: TRBJ1-1; d_call: NA; clone_size: NA; cdr3_length: 12; cdr3_nt: TGCGCCAGCAGCTGGGAGGTGGGTGAAGCTTTCTTT; cdr3_aa: CASSWEVGEAFF
v_call: TRBV5-1; j_call: TRBJ2-6; d_call: NA; clone_size: NA; cdr3_length: 16; cdr3_nt: TGCGCCAGCAGCTCGTCAGGGGACTCTGGGGCCAACGTCCAGACTTTC; cdr3_aa: CASSSSGDSGANVQTF